This passage covers 3 T cell receptor beta chains from one sample sequenced in a study of beta chain features in type 1 diabetes. Study observations and caveats: When Type 1 diabetes patients were examined, their TCRB CDR3s proved moderately but significantly shorter in all four CD4+ subsets.

The antigens for these receptors are not known. Expressed TCRB transcripts were sequenced because the isolated RNA had all been reverse transcribed beforehand. Sequencing used immunoSEQ multiplex PCR; TCRdb keeps in-frame clones, though not all of them. This table has about 340,000 clones, approximately 10% appearing once. The sequencing input was central memory CD4+ T cells from blood. The receptor source for this set is a man aged 25-45 years with type 1 diabetes.

The rearrangement uses TRBV29-1 and TRBJ1-1; no definite D call. This CDR3 is built from 10 residues. The V and J ends lost 5 bases and 6 bases respectively, with 7 bases between them. Looked up from germline, CDR1 is SQVTM and CDR2 is ANQGSEA. CDR3 in amino acids: CSVSGAEAFF. For the CDR3, the DNA is TGCAGCGTTTCTGGCGCTGAAGCTTTCTTT.

In this sample, this clone turned up many times. The V and J genes are TRBV28 and TRBJ1-5; no clear D. The germline gives CDR1 MDHEN, CDR2 SYDVKM. V lost 5 bases and J 5 bases, leaving 7 bases between the germline ends. The CDR3 has 12 amino acids. CDR3 nucleotides: TGTGCCAGCAGTGCTACCGATCAGCCCCAGCATTTT. Protein product: CASSATDQPQHF.

The chain has TRBV2 and TRBJ2-1; 12 bases agree with TRBD1. Germline lookup yields CDR1 SNHLY and CDR2 FYNNEI. The CDR3 extends over 14 amino acids. The V segment lost 7 bases and the J segment 9 bases; nucleotides outside the gene matches: 7. The CDR3 DNA reads TGTGCCAGCAAGTGGGACAGGGGGCTTGGTGAGCAGTTCTTC. It yields the protein CASKWDRGLGEQFF.